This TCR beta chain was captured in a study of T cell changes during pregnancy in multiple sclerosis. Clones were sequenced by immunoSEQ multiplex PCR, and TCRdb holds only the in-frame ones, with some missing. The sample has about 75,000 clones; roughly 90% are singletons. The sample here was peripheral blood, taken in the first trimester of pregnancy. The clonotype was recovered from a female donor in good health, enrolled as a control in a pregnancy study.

The chain's CDR3 is CSGRHMNTEAFF. CDR3 bases: TGCAGCGGCAGACACATGAACACTGAAGCTTTCTTT. The chain couples TRBV29-1 to TRBJ1-1; no definite D call. The CDR3 is made up of 12 amino acids. Germline V lookup: CDR1 SQVTM, CDR2 ANQGSEA. Trimming removed 7 bases from V and 0 bases from J, with 9 bases in between.